This T cell receptor beta chain was identified in a study of T cell changes during pregnancy in multiple sclerosis. Method: immunoSEQ multiplex PCR; TCRdb's copy keeps in-frame clones and lacks some. Seen here are under 85,000 clones, less than 95% observed once, and the top ten hold about 0.5%. After removal of 4 bases from V and 12 bases from J, the junction contained 18 bases not matched to a gene. CDR1 and CDR2 (germline): SGHTA, FQGTGA. This CDR3 spans 16 amino acids. This rearrangement joins TRBV7-3 to TRBJ2-7; TRBD1 aligns across 10 bases. The source of this sequence is a female donor with multiple sclerosis, enrolled in a pregnancy study. This material consisted of peripheral blood, taken in the third trimester of pregnancy. As DNA, the CDR3 is TGTGCCAGCAGCTCACAAACTAAACCGGGACAGGGGAGGTGGTACTTC. Translating gives CASSSQTKPGQGRWYF.